The sequence of this T cell receptor beta chain was determined in a study of memory CD4+ T cells and cytomegalovirus serostatus. On the study more broadly: Healthy Belgian adult donors included 9 or 10 CMV-positive and more than 20 CMV-negative people.

Single viable CD3+CD4+CD8-CD45RO+ cells were sorted as the memory CD4+ T cells. Germline CDR1 and CDR2: MNHNS and SASEGT. The CDR3 runs to 15 residues. V was pared by 6 bases and J by 1 base, with 5 bases of the junction left unmatched. Produced via immunoSEQ multiplex PCR; TCRdb's table is partial and in-frame only. Of 45,000 to 65,000 clones in the sample, 65% to 85% were seen once. The chain uses TRBV6-1 and TRBJ1-5; 8 bases agree with TRBD1. This sequence was found in an adult in good health and CMV-seropositive. Sequencing was done on a sample of memory CD4+ T cells from blood. The CDR3 nucleotides are TGTGCCAGCAGCCCGACAGGGGAAAGCAATCAGCCCCAGCATTTT. Translation: CASSPTGESNQPQHF.